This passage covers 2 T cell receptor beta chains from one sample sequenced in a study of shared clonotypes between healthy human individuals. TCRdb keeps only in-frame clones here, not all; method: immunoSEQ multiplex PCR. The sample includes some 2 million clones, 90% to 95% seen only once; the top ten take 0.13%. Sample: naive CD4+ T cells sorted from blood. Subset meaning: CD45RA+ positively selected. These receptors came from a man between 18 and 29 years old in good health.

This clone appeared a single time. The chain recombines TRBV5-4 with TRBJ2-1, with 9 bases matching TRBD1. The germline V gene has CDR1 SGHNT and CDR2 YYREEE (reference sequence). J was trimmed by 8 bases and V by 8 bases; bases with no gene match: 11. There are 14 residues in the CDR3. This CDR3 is CASQEGQGRHEQFF. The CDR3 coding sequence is TGTGCCAGTCAGGAAGGACAGGGGAGGCATGAGCAGTTCTTC.

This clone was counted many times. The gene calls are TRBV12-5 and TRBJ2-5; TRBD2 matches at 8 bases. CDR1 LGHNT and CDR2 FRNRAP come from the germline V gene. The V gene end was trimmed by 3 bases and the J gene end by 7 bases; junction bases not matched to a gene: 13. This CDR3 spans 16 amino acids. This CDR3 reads CASGFSSLAGLGTQYF. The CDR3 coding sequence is TGTGCTAGTGGTTTCTCCTCCTTAGCGGGGTTGGGGACCCAGTACTTC.